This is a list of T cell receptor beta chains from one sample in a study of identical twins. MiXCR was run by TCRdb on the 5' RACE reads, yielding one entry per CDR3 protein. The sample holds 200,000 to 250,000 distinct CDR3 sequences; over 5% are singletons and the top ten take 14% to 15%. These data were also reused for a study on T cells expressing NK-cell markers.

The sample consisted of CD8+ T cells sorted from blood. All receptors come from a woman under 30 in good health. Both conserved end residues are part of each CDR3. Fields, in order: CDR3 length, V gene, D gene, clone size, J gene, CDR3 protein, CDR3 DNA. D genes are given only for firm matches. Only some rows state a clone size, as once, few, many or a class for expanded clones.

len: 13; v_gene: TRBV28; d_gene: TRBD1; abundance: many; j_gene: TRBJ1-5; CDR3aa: CASRLTGNQPQHF; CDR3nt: TGTGCCAGCAGGTTGACAGGGAATCAGCCCCAGCATTTT
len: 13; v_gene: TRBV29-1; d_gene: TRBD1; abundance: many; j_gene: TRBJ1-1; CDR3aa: CSVGQVTNTEAFF; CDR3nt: TGCAGCGTGGGACAGGTGACGAACACTGAAGCTTTCTTT
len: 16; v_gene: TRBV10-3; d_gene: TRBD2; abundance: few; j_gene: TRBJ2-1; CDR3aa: CAARPFSGSSYNEQFF; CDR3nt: TGTGCCGCAAGGCCTTTTAGCGGGAGCTCCTACAATGAGCAGTTCTTC
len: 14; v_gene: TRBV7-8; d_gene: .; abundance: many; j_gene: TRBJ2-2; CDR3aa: CASSLNRATGELFF; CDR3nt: TGTGCCAGCAGCCTGAACAGGGCGACCGGGGAGCTGTTTTTT
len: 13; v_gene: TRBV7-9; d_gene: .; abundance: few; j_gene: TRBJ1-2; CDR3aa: CASTPTTGYGYTF; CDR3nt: TGTGCCAGCACCCCGACCACGGGCTATGGCTACACCTTC
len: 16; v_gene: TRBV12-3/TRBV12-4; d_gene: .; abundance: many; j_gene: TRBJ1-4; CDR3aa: CASSLGGRPGNEKLFF; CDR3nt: TGTGCCAGCAGTTTAGGGGGACGACCAGGGAATGAAAAACTGTTTTTT
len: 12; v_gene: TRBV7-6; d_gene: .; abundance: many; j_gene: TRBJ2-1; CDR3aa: CASSRDLNEQFF; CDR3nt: TGTGCCAGCAGCCGAGATTTGAATGAGCAGTTCTTC
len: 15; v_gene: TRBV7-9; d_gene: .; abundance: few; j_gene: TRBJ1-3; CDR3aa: CASSGGTTTGNTIYF; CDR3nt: TGTGCCAGCAGCGGCGGGACTACGACGGGAAACACCATATATTTT
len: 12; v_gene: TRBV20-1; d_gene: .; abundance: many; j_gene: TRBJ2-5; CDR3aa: CSASNGEETQYF; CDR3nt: TGCAGTGCTAGTAACGGAGAAGAGACCCAGTACTTC
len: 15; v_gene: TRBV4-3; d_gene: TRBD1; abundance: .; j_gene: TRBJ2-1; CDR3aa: CASSQPQGGRNEQFF; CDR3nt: TGCGCCAGCAGCCAACCACAGGGGGGTCGCAATGAGCAGTTCTTC
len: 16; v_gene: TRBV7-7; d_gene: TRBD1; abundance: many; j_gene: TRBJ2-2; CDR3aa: CASSPSGGEVVGELFF; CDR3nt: TGTGCTAGCAGCCCCTCAGGGGGCGAGGTGGTCGGGGAGCTGTTTTTT
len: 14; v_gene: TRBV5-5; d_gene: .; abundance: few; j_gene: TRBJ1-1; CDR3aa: CASSFSRVHTEAFF; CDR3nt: TGTGCCAGCAGCTTCAGCAGGGTGCACACTGAAGCTTTCTTT
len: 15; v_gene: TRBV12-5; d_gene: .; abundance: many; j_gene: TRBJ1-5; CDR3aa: CASGYGTYSNQPQHF; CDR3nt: TGTGCTAGTGGTTACGGGACTTATAGCAATCAGCCCCAGCATTTT
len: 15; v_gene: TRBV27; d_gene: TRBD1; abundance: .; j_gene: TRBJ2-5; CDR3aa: CASSLLRQGGETQYF; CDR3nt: TGTGCCAGCAGTCTACTCCGACAGGGCGGGGAGACCCAGTACTTC
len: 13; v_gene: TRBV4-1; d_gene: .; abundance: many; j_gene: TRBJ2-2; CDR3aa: CASSLQGSGELFF; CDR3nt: TGCGCCAGCAGCCTCCAGGGGTCGGGGGAGCTGTTTTTT
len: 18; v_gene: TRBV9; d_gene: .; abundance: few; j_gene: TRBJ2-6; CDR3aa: CASSGPVAESSGANVLTF; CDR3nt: TGTGCCAGCAGCGGTCCGGTAGCGGAGAGCTCTGGGGCCAACGTCCTGACTTTC
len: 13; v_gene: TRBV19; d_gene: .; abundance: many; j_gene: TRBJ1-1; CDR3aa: CASALGGSTEAFF; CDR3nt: TGTGCCAGCGCCCTCGGGGGGAGCACTGAAGCTTTCTTT
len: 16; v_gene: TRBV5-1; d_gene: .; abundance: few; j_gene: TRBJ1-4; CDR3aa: CASSLAAAATNEKLFF; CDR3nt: TGCGCCAGCAGCTTGGCCGCAGCTGCAACTAATGAAAAACTGTTTTTT
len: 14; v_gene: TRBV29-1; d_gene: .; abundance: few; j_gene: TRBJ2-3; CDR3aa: CSVVNRVMTDTQYF; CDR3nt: TGCAGCGTTGTGAACAGGGTGATGACAGATACGCAGTATTTT
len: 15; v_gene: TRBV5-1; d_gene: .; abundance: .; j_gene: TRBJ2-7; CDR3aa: CASSLGQVISYEQYF; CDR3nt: TGCGCCAGCAGCTTGGGACAGGTTATCTCCTACGAGCAGTACTTC